These 21 T cell receptor beta chains originate from one sample sequenced in a study of T cells in Graves' hyperthyroidism and ophthalmopathy (dated by TCRdb to about 2019). Library construction relied on multiplex PCR. Sequencing was performed on an Illumina HiSeq 2000. The TCR beta CDR3 regions were amplified from RNA transcripts. The first round of RT-PCR for the TCR CDR3 was performed with the HTBI primer set and the Qiagen OneStep RT-PCR kit. TCRdb ran its own pipeline on the public reads, namely fastp trimming at Q25 and MiXCR clone calling, and kept in-frame beta chains. CDR3 protein duplicates are merged, each entry listing the most common genes and DNA. The sample data list some 760,000 distinct CDR3 sequences, and approximately 14% of these were observed just once. Jointly, the top ten make up roughly 10% of the sample. The sample comprised blood. Receptors were obtained from a woman in her late teens or twenties with Graves' hyperthyroidism.

The CDR3 DNA sequence: TGTGCCACAGCTCGGGGGGCTAACGGGGAGCTGTTTTTT. As protein: CATARGANGELFF. The chain employs TRBV7-9 and TRBJ2-2; D possibly corresponds to TRBD2 (7 bases). The CDR3 has 13 amino acids. Germline V gives CDR1 SEHNR, CDR2 FQNEAQ (reference sequence). The V end lost 10 bases, the J end lost 7 bases, and 16 bases lay between the germline ends. The full variable domain, rest sourced from reference TRBV7-9 and TRBJ2-2, is DTGVSQNPRHKITKRGQNVTFRCDPISEHNRLYWYRQTLGQGPEFLTYFQNEAQLEKSRLLSDRFSAERPKGSFSTLEIQRTEQGDSAMYLCATARGANGELFFGEGSRLTVL.

This clonotype was picked up many times. V usage is TRBV2 and J usage is TRBJ1-2; the D gene is possibly TRBD1 (5 bases). Germline assignment: CDR1 SNHLY and CDR2 FYNNEI. This CDR3 comprises 15 residues. The V end was cut by 7 bases, the J end by 4 bases, with 19 bases between. CDR3 residues: CASIQGSGGGYGYTF. CDR3 DNA: TGTGCCAGCATTCAGGGTTCTGGGGGAGGCTATGGCTACACCTTC. Filled out from reference TRBV2 and TRBJ1-2, the complete variable domain reads EPEVTQTPSHQVTQMGQEVILRCVPISNHLYFYWYRQILGQKVEFLVSFYNNEISEKSEIFDDQFSVERPDGSNFTLKIRSTKLEDSAMYFCASIQGSGGGYGYTFGSGTRLTVV.

There are many counts of this clonotype. V and J are TRBV20-1 and TRBJ2-7, with TRBD2 identical over 8 bases. After removal of 2 bases from V and 1 base from J, the junction contained 1 base not matched to a gene. CDR1 and CDR2 from the germline V gene are DFQATT and SNEGSKA (reference sequence). This CDR3 is built from 13 residues. The CDR3 loop is CSARSSGSYEQYF. CDR3 coding DNA: TGCAGTGCTAGATCTAGCGGGTCCTACGAGCAGTACTTC.

This clonotype has a count of ten or more. The chain uses TRBV24-1 and TRBJ2-3; a weak D match, TRBD1 (5 bases). The CDR3 totals 14 residues. CDR1 is KGHDR and CDR2 is SFDVKD in the germline V gene. Deletions cut 9 bases from V and 1 base from J, with 13 bases between. CDR3 loop: CATEGVDGTDTQYF. The CDR3 DNA sequence: TGTGCCACCGAAGGGGTGGATGGCACAGATACGCAGTATTTT.

Turning to this clonotype: A much larger clone differs from this one at a single base, so this may be a read error. The J gene is TRBJ2-1, the V gene TRBV6-2 or TRBV6-3, with 14 nucleotides matching TRBD2. Germline V lookup: CDR1 MNHEY, CDR2 SVGEGT. Trimming removed 6 bases from V and 5 bases from J; junction bases left unmatched: 3. The CDR3 is 15 amino acids. In nucleotides, the CDR3 is TGTGCCAGCAGCGGGACTAGCGGGAGTAACAATGAGCAGTTCTTC. The encoded protein is CASSGTSGSNNEQFF.

This clonotype has at least ten counts. V usage is TRBV11-2 and J usage is TRBJ2-1; 11 bases agree with TRBD2. The J segment lost 4 bases and the V segment lost 5 bases, leaving 13 bases of the junction unmatched. This CDR3 region has 18 residues. Germline CDR1 SGHAT, CDR2 FQNNGV. CDR3 in DNA: TGTGCCAGCAGCCCCCCGCGGGCTAGCGGGAGGCTATACAATGAGCAGTTCTTC. This codes for CASSPPRASGRLYNEQFF.

This chain joins TRBV5-6 and TRBJ2-7; the D gene is possibly TRBD1 (5 bases). The CDR3 contains 14 residues. Germline V CDR1 and CDR2: SGHDT, YYEEEE. Trimming shortened V by 0 bases and J by 6 bases, and 13 bases separated the two germline ends. Here the CDR3 reads CASSLVDTTAEQYF. The CDR3 region has the DNA TGTGCCAGCAGCTTGGTGGACACCACCGCCGAGCAGTACTTC.

The table lists this clonotype with many counts. V usage is TRBV15 and J usage is TRBJ1-4; possible D gene TRBD1, 5 bases. Germline CDR1 is LNHNV and CDR2 is YYDKDF (reference sequence). V lost 8 bases and J lost 8, with 15 bases in between. The length of the CDR3 is 13 residues. In nucleotides, the CDR3 is TGTGCCACCCTCCCCAGGGAATTAGAAAAACTGTTTTTT. Amino acids: CATLPRELEKLFF. Drawing the rest from reference TRBV15 and TRBJ1-4, the complete variable domain is DAMVIQNPRYQVTQFGKPVTLSCSQTLNHNVMYWYQQKSSQAPKLLFHYYDKDFNNEADTPDNFQSRRPNTSFCFLDIRSPGLGDTAMYLCATLPRELEKLFFGSGTQLSVL.

This clonotype is a singleton in its sample. The chain combines TRBV25-1 with TRBJ1-2, with D maybe TRBD1 (6 bases). The CDR3 contains 14 residues. V was cut by 6 bases and J by 4 bases, with 15 bases left in between. Germline CDR1 is MGHDK and CDR2 is SYGVNS. The CDR3 region is CASSDRGAIYGYTF. Written as DNA, the CDR3 is TGTGCCAGCAGCGATCGGGGGGCGATCTATGGCTACACCTTC.

This clonotype appeared many times. CDR3 sequence: CASSDGLAGDTGELFF. CDR3 bases: TGTGCCAGCAGCGACGGACTAGCGGGAGACACCGGGGAGCTGTTTTTT. The V call is TRBV7-9, the J call TRBJ2-2, with 13 bases identical to TRBD2. After removal of 5 bases from V and 3 bases from J, the junction contained 3 bases not matched to a gene. The CDR3 has 16 amino acids. Germline assignment: CDR1 SEHNR and CDR2 FQNEAQ (reference sequence).

This chain joins TRBV6-1 and TRBJ1-3; 7 nucleotides agree with TRBD1. CDR1 and CDR2 from the germline V gene are MNHNS and SASEGT. CDR3 length: 15 residues. J gave up 4 bases and V 6 bases, and 9 bases lay outside the gene matches. CDR3 loop: CASRDPVGGGNTIYF. The CDR3 DNA sequence: TGTGCCAGCAGGGACCCTGTAGGGGGCGGAAACACCATATATTTT.

This clonotype was detected once. Given a much more abundant clone one base away, this may be a read error. The CDR3, as DNA: TGTGCCAGCAGACTTCTGGGGGCGGGTCGTCAAGAGACCCAGTACTTC. Encoded protein: CASRLLGAGRQETQYF. J is TRBJ2-5 and V is TRBV13, with a tentative D call TRBD1 (6 bases). Germline V CDR1 and CDR2: PRHDT, FYEKMQ (reference sequence). Between the trimmed V and J ends, which lost 6 bases and 2 bases, there was a span of 19 bases. The CDR3 runs 16 residues.

This clonotype was detected only a few times. The chain combines TRBV7-9 with TRBJ2-1, with D perhaps matching TRBD2 (6 bases). The CDR3 is made up of 14 amino acids. Trimming took off 8 bases at V and 3 bases at J, with 14 bases between the two ends. Germline assignment: CDR1 SEHNR and CDR2 FQNEAQ (reference sequence). CDR3 DNA sequence: TGTGCCAGCGACCCCGGGACTGGCTACAATGAGCAGTTCTTC. This codes for CASDPGTGYNEQFF. The entire variable domain, with the rest obtained from reference TRBV7-9 and TRBJ2-1, is as follows: DTGVSQNPRHKITKRGQNVTFRCDPISEHNRLYWYRQTLGQGPEFLTYFQNEAQLEKSRLLSDRFSAERPKGSFSTLEIQRTEQGDSAMYLCASDPGTGYNEQFFGPGTRLTVL.

The V and J genes are TRBV14 and TRBJ2-6; D is ambiguous. Germline V gene sequence: CDR1 SGHDN, CDR2 FVKESK. This CDR3 has 18 amino acids. V lost 1 base and J lost 0, with 13 bases in between. The chain's CDR3 is CASSQGVGPVSGANVLTF. Here the CDR3 DNA reads TGTGCCAGCAGCCAAGGAGTCGGCCCCGTCTCTGGGGCCAACGTCCTGACTTTC.

This clonotype was seen repeatedly, ten times or more. The chain joins TRBV30 to TRBJ1-2, with D perhaps TRBD1 (6 bases). Germline V lookup: CDR1 GTSNPN, CDR2 SVGIG (reference sequence). V was trimmed by 3 bases and J by 0 bases, leaving 14 bases between them. This CDR3 spans 15 amino acids. CDR3 nucleotides: TGTGCCTGGAGGTTGACGACAGGAGCTAACTATGGCTACACCTTC. It specifies CAWRLTTGANYGYTF.

This clonotype was recorded at least ten times. This sequence joins TRBV11-3 and TRBJ2-1; TRBD1 matches at 10 bases. The CDR3 extends over 15 amino acids. The trim removed 5 bases at V and 8 bases at J, leaving 9 bases unmatched. CDR1 and CDR2 (germline): SGHNT, YENEEA. CDR3: CASSNRQGANDEQFF. In DNA form, the CDR3 reads TGTGCCAGCAGCAACAGACAGGGGGCGAATGATGAGCAGTTCTTC.

In its sample, this clonotype was seen many times. The rearrangement uses TRBV20-1 and TRBJ1-1, with unresolved D. The CDR3 consists of 13 residues. Germline values: CDR1 DFQATT, CDR2 SNEGSKA (reference sequence). Trimming removed 2 bases from V and 0 bases from J, with 7 bases in between. The CDR3 spells CSARYWVNTEAFF. In DNA, the CDR3 is TGCAGTGCTAGATATTGGGTGAACACTGAAGCTTTCTTT.

The gene calls are TRBV19 and TRBJ1-5; D is unclear. This CDR3 has 15 amino acids. V was shortened by 1 base and J by 2 bases, with 9 bases between the two germline ends. CDR1 and CDR2 (germline): LNHDA, SQIVND (reference sequence). The CDR3 DNA sequence: TGTGCCAGTAGTATAGCAGACGGGGGCAATCAGCCCCAGCATTTT. Translated, it gives CASSIADGGNQPQHF.

This clonotype was seen more than once but under ten times. The chain couples TRBV6-1 to TRBJ1-4, with TRBD1 as a possible D gene (6 bases). V lost 10 bases to trimming and J lost 11 bases, with 17 bases between them. The CDR3 extends over 12 amino acids. Germline V gives CDR1 MNHNS, CDR2 SASEGT. CDR3 region: CATTRSGQKLFF. The CDR3 DNA reads TGTGCCACAACAAGGTCCGGACAGAAACTGTTTTTT.

This clonotype has at least ten counts. The genes are TRBV7-8 and TRBJ2-4; D is ambiguous. The CDR3 sequence is 13 residues long. V lost 5 bases to trimming and J lost 8 bases, with 13 bases between them. The germline V gene encodes CDR1 SGHVS and CDR2 FQNEAQ. For the CDR3, the DNA is TGTGCCAGCAGCCATGACAAGGTCGACATTCAGTACTTC. It specifies CASSHDKVDIQYF.

J is TRBJ1-2 and V is TRBV27, with TRBD1 matching 7 bases. Per the germline V gene, CDR1 is MNHEY and CDR2 is SMNVEV (reference sequence). CDR3 length: 17 amino acids. The ends lost 4 bases at V and 4 bases at J; junction bases unmatched: 15. The DNA of the CDR3 is TGTGCCAGCAGTTCCAGACAGGGTAGACGGGGTAGCTATGGCTACACCTTC. Protein: CASSSRQGRRGSYGYTF.